Following are 28 T cell receptor beta chains from one sample sequenced in a study of T cells after yellow fever vaccination. Via MiXCR, TCRdb re-called the 5' RACE reads, giving one row per CDR3 protein. Seen here are around 46,000 distinct CDR3 sequences, under 8% observed once, and the top ten hold 15%. Specimen: CD8+ T cells not binding an NS4B(214-222) dextramer, sorted from PBMCs, collected 45 days after the yellow fever booster vaccination. The receptor set was obtained from a man younger than 45 who received the YFV17D yellow fever vaccine.

At least ten counts were recorded for this clonotype. This rearrangement joins TRBV5-4 to TRBJ2-1; D is ambiguous. Germline values: CDR1 SGHNT, CDR2 YYREEE (reference sequence). V lost 4 bases, J lost 8 bases, and 13 bases lay in between. The CDR3 consists of 13 residues. In DNA, the CDR3 is TGTGCCAGCAGCCCCCCCCCTGGGCATGAGCAGTTCTTC. Its translation is CASSPPPGHEQFF.

This clonotype was found many times. The chain uses TRBV27 and TRBJ2-7; perhaps TRBD1 as D (6 bases). Germline CDR1 is MNHEY and CDR2 is SMNVEV (reference sequence). The CDR3 is 15 amino acids. Deletions cut 5 bases from V and 2 bases from J, with 16 bases between. The DNA for the CDR3 is TGTGCCAGCAGTCCAAGCGGAAGGGGGACCTACGAGCAGTACTTC. Its protein is CASSPSGRGTYEQYF.

This chain's CDR3 is CASSPGQGGNQPQHF. The CDR3 nucleotides are TGCGCCAGCAGCCCGGGACAGGGGGGCAATCAGCCCCAGCATTTT. The chain links TRBV5-1 to TRBJ1-5, with TRBD1 matching 11 bases. The CDR3 consists of 15 residues. Per the germline V gene, CDR1 is SGHRS and CDR2 is YFSETQ. V shed 4 bases and J 2 bases; nucleotides not matched to a gene: 2.

As concerns this clonotype: This may be a read error: a much more frequent sequence differs by one nucleotide. The chain has TRBV12-3 or TRBV12-4 and TRBJ1-1; no definite D call. CDR3 length: 12 amino acids. The ends were cut back, 3 bases at V and 7 bases at J, with 9 bases in the middle. The CDR3 DNA sequence: TGTGCCAGCAGTTTTAGGTACAATGAAGCTTTCTTT. Its translation is CASSFRYNEAFF.

The table lists this clonotype with many counts. The V and J genes are TRBV29-1 and TRBJ1-1; D gene ambiguous. V was trimmed by 7 bases and J by 1 base, leaving 10 bases between them. This CDR3 is 12 amino acids long. The germline V gene has CDR1 SQVTM and CDR2 ANQGSEA. The CDR3 protein is CSERPTNTEAFF. The CDR3 DNA follows: TGCAGCGAACGACCGACGAACACTGAAGCTTTCTTT.

At least ten counts were recorded for this clonotype. The chain combines TRBV11-2 with TRBJ2-1, with 7 bases fitting TRBD2. Trimming removed 5 bases from V and 3 bases from J; junction bases left unmatched: 16. Germline V CDR1 and CDR2: SGHAT, FQNNGV. CDR3 length equals 18 residues. This CDR3 reads CASSPRDSGNPLYNEQFF. The CDR3 DNA is TGTGCCAGCAGCCCTCGCGACAGCGGGAATCCTCTCTACAATGAGCAGTTCTTC.

This clonotype was detected many times. This chain links TRBV5-1 with TRBJ1-4, with TRBD1 as a possible D gene (5 bases). The germline CDR1 and CDR2 sequences are SGHRS and YFSETQ. Trimming stripped 0 bases from V and 7 bases from J, with 16 bases between. CDR3 length: 16 residues. The chain's CDR3 is CASSLGQGPDGEKLFF. CDR3 in DNA: TGCGCCAGCAGCTTGGGGCAGGGCCCCGACGGTGAAAAACTGTTTTTT.

This clonotype was counted at least ten times. The chain couples TRBV6-2 or TRBV6-3 to TRBJ2-1; 8 bases line up with TRBD2. V lost 6 bases and J lost 8; bases outside the gene matches: 9. This CDR3 spans 14 amino acids. Per the germline V gene, CDR1 is MNHEY and CDR2 is SVGEGT. CDR3 coding DNA: TGTGCCAGCAGCAAGCGGGAGCTGGTGGATGAGCAGTTCTTC. This translates into CASSKRELVDEQFF.

This clonotype has at least ten counts. The chain combines TRBV4-2 with TRBJ2-1; maybe TRBD2 (6 bases). V was clipped by 4 bases and J by 9 bases, with 13 bases between them. The CDR3 spans 13 residues. CDR1 and CDR2 (germline): LGHNA, YNFKEQ. CDR3 coding DNA: TGTGCCAGCAGCCCTTCCCGGGGAGGTGAGCAGTTCTTC. Translation gives CASSPSRGGEQFF.

The rearrangement links TRBV7-8 to TRBJ2-7; 10 bases line up with TRBD2. Germline CDR1 reads SGHVS; CDR2 reads FQNEAQ. This CDR3 comprises 15 residues. V shed 8 bases, J shed 1 base, and the junction held 8 bases outside the gene matches. The chain's CDR3 is CASQILAGESYEQYF. The CDR3 DNA reads TGTGCCAGCCAAATCCTAGCGGGAGAATCCTACGAGCAGTACTTC.

This clonotype was recorded at least ten times. The gene calls are TRBV5-5 and TRBJ1-6, with TRBD1 as a possible D gene (5 bases). Trimming removed 4 bases from V and 5 bases from J, with 16 bases in between. Germline assignment: CDR1 SGHKS and CDR2 YYEKEE (reference sequence). This CDR3 region has 16 residues. As DNA, the CDR3 is TGTGCCAGCAGCCCAACGACAGATCCCAATAATTCACCCCTCCACTTT. This sequence encodes CASSPTTDPNNSPLHF.

This clonotype appeared many times. The V and J genes are TRBV25-1 and TRBJ2-1, with 11 bases matching TRBD2. Germline CDR1 reads MGHDK; CDR2 reads SYGVNS. The trim removed 3 bases at V and 12 bases at J, leaving 13 bases unmatched. This CDR3 is built from 16 residues. The CDR3 is CASSDSRGGTSGAQFF. DNA of the CDR3: TGTGCCAGCAGTGATTCCCGCGGTGGGACTAGCGGAGCGCAGTTCTTC.

This clonotype was seen many times. The genes are TRBV7-2 and TRBJ2-7; no definite D call. The V end lost 0 bases, the J end lost 3 bases, and 12 bases lay between the germline ends. Germline loops: CDR1 SGHTA, CDR2 FQGNSA. The CDR3 has 15 amino acids. CDR3 DNA: TGTGCCAGCAGCTTAGCTGTGGGCCTGGGCTACGAGCAGTACTTC. Translation: CASSLAVGLGYEQYF.

This clonotype has at least ten counts. The genes are TRBV12-3 or TRBV12-4 and TRBJ2-3; weak D call: TRBD2 (6 bases). The CDR3 runs to 16 residues. Trimming pared 0 bases from V and 0 bases from J, leaving 10 bases between. CDR3 residues: CASSLAYGGSTDTQYF. The CDR3 nucleotides read TGTGCCAGCAGTTTAGCCTATGGAGGGAGCACAGATACGCAGTATTTT.

This clonotype was observed many times. CDR3 loop: CATSRDGGSSYEQYF. CDR3 DNA sequence: TGTGCCACCAGCAGAGACGGCGGGAGCTCCTACGAGCAGTACTTC. This chain joins TRBV15 and TRBJ2-7; 7 nucleotides match TRBD2. Trimming at V came to 0 bases and at J to 0 bases, leaving 2 bases not matched to a gene. CDR3 size: 15 residues. Germline V gene sequence: CDR1 LNHNV, CDR2 YYDKDF (reference sequence). The variable domain in full, completed from reference TRBV15 and TRBJ2-7, reads DAMVIQNPRYQVTQFGKPVTLSCSQTLNHNVMYWYQQKSSQAPKLLFHYYDKDFNNEADTPDNFQSRRPNTSFCFLDIRSPGLGDTAMYLCATSRDGGSSYEQYFGPGTRLTVT.

Many counts were recorded for this clonotype. The gene calls are TRBV27 and TRBJ2-3; the D is unclear. CDR1 is MNHEY and CDR2 is SMNVEV in the germline V gene (reference sequence). Trimming removed 4 bases from V and 5 bases from J, with 10 bases in between. This CDR3 has 13 amino acids. CDR3: CASSSEKRDTQYF. The CDR3 DNA sequence: TGTGCCAGCAGTTCGGAAAAGAGAGATACGCAGTATTTT.

This clonotype was seen ten or more times. The chain is built from TRBV5-5 and TRBJ2-3; 9 bases are a match to TRBD2. The CDR3 is made up of 16 amino acids. Germline CDR1 SGHKS, CDR2 YYEKEE (reference sequence). V was clipped by 3 bases and J by 6 bases; unmatched bases: 11. Here the CDR3 DNA reads TGTGCCAGCAGCTCGAATCCGGGACTAGCTAGTGATACGCAGTATTTT. It yields the protein CASSSNPGLASDTQYF.

This clonotype was detected ten times or more. V gene TRBV7-2 combines with J gene TRBJ2-5, with D maybe TRBD2 (5 bases). CDR1 and CDR2 from the germline V gene are SGHTA and FQGNSA. The CDR3 spans 16 residues. Trimming cost V 3 bases and J 5 bases, with 19 bases left between them. CDR3 DNA sequence: TGTGCCAGCAGCTTTTGGAGGAGCCCAGGCCGGGAGACCCAGTACTTC. It is translated as CASSFWRSPGRETQYF.

This clonotype was detected many times. The gene calls are TRBV11-2 and TRBJ2-7; no definite D call. This CDR3 comprises 14 residues. Germline V gives CDR1 SGHAT, CDR2 FQNNGV. Trimming removed 1 base at V and 3 bases at J, with 10 bases between. CDR3 loop: CASSLAGVGYEQYF. The CDR3 nucleotides are TGTGCCAGCAGCTTAGCAGGAGTGGGCTACGAGCAGTACTTC.

Ten or more counts support this clonotype. J is TRBJ1-1 and V is TRBV7-3, with TRBD1 matching over 7 bases. CDR1 is SGHTA, CDR2 FQGTGA, per germline. V gave up 3 bases and J gave up 3 bases; unmatched junction bases: 4. This CDR3 comprises 14 residues. CDR3 DNA: TGTGCCAGCAGCTTTGGAGACAGGGACACTGAAGCTTTCTTT. Its protein product is CASSFGDRDTEAFF. Combining the CDR3 with reference TRBV7-3 and TRBJ1-1 gives the whole variable domain GAGVSQTPSNKVTEKGKYVELRCDPISGHTALYWYRQSLGQGPEFLIYFQGTGAADDSGLPNDRFFAVRPEGSVSTLKIQRTERGDSAVYLCASSFGDRDTEAFFGQGTRLTVV.

Relative to its sample, this clonotype is medium-sized. The rearrangement uses TRBV30 and TRBJ2-2, with 8 bases aligning to TRBD2. The CDR3 loop spans 15 amino acids. V lost 3 bases to trimming and J lost 3 bases; unmatched junction nucleotides: 6. CDR1 and CDR2 from the germline V gene are GTSNPN and SVGIG (reference sequence). DNA of the CDR3: TGTGCCTGGAGAGCCGGGACTAGTGACACCGGGGAGCTGTTTTTT. Translated: CAWRAGTSDTGELFF.

This clonotype occurred many times. CDR3 in DNA: TGCAGCGTTGAAGACAGGGTCACCGGGGAGCTGTTTTTT. Amino acid sequence: CSVEDRVTGELFF. The V call is TRBV29-1, the J call TRBJ2-2, with D perhaps TRBD1 (5 bases). Germline CDR1 is SQVTM and CDR2 is ANQGSEA. This CDR3 has 13 residues. V was trimmed by 0 bases and J by 4 bases, leaving 6 bases between them.

There are many counts of this clonotype. The chain has TRBV6-1 and TRBJ2-3; D gene uncertain. Deletions cut 5 bases from V and 6 bases from J, with 15 bases between. The CDR3 extends over 14 amino acids. CDR1 and CDR2 (germline): MNHNS, SASEGT. CDR3 region: CASSQDLNGDTQYF. CDR3 in DNA: TGTGCCAGCAGTCAGGACCTAAATGGGGATACGCAGTATTTT.

This clonotype was picked up many times. The rearrangement uses TRBV29-1 and TRBJ2-3, with D uncertain. Germline CDR1 reads SQVTM; CDR2 reads ANQGSEA. V lost 0 bases and J 9 bases, leaving 13 bases between the germline ends. This CDR3 spans 13 amino acids. CDR3 region: CSVEDPPSVTQYF. The CDR3 nucleotides are TGCAGCGTTGAAGATCCTCCGTCTGTCACGCAGTATTTT.

This clonotype was found many times. The chain's CDR3 is CASSLLVLRQDTQYF. DNA of the CDR3: TGTGCCAGCAGCCTTCTCGTACTCCGTCAAGATACGCAGTATTTT. The chain recombines TRBV11-2 with TRBJ2-3; unclear D gene. CDR1 is SGHAT and CDR2 is FQNNGV in the germline V gene. The CDR3 runs 15 residues. V dropped 5 bases and J dropped 5 bases, with 17 bases sitting between them. The full variable domain, rest sourced from reference TRBV11-2 and TRBJ2-3, is EAGVAQSPRYKIIEKRQSVAFWCNPISGHATLYWYQQILGQGPKLLIQFQNNGVVDDSQLPKDRFSAERLKGVDSTLKIQPAKLEDSAVYLCASSLLVLRQDTQYFGPGTRLTVL.

This clonotype was recorded at least ten times. This chain links TRBV10-3 with TRBJ2-1; D not resolved. The CDR3 loop spans 12 amino acids. The V and J ends lost 2 bases and 7 bases respectively, with 6 bases between them. The germline V gene encodes CDR1 ENHRY and CDR2 SYGVKD. The CDR3 spells CAISEVGNEQFF. The CDR3 DNA is TGTGCCATCAGTGAGGTGGGGAATGAGCAGTTCTTC.

This clonotype occurred many times. The V gene is TRBV20-1, the J gene TRBJ2-7; D remains ambiguous. The CDR3 contains 14 residues. The germline V gene encodes CDR1 DFQATT and CDR2 SNEGSKA (reference sequence). V was shortened by 3 bases and J by 3 bases, with 15 bases between the two germline ends. The CDR3 DNA follows: TGCAGTGCTAGGCCCGACGGAGAGTTCTACGAGCAGTACTTC. Translation gives CSARPDGEFYEQYF.

This clonotype was seen many times. V usage is TRBV6-5 and J usage is TRBJ2-5; D uncertain. This CDR3 is 13 amino acids long. Trimming pared 0 bases from V and 4 bases from J, leaving 6 bases between. The germline V gene has CDR1 MNHEY and CDR2 SVGAGI. The CDR3: CASSYSDGETQYF. The CDR3 bases are TGTGCCAGCAGTTACTCGGACGGAGAGACCCAGTACTTC.